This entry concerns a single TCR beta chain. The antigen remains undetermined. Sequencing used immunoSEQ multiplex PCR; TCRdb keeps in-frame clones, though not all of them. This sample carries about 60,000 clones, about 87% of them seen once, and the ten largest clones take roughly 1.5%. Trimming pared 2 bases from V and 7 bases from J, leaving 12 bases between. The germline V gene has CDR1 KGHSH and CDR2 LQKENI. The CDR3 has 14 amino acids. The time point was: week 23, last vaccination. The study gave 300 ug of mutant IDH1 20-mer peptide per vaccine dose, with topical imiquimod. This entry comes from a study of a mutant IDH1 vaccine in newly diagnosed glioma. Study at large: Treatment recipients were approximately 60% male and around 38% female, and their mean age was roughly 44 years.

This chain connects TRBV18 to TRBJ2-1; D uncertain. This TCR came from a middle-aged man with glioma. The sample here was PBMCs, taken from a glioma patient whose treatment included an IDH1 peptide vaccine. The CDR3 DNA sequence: TGTGCCAGCTCACCATCCGCGCGTGGTAATGAGCAGTTCTTC. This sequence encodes CASSPSARGNEQFF.